This T cell receptor beta chain was found in a study of T cell changes during pregnancy in multiple sclerosis. Generated by immunoSEQ multiplex PCR, the TCRdb table keeps only in-frame clones and is missing some. Of about 100,000 clones listed, around 92% are singletons. The receptor's source is a female donor with multiple sclerosis, enrolled in a pregnancy study. The specimen comprised peripheral blood, sampled before pregnancy.

The CDR3 loop reads CASSLVAGADEQYF. CDR3 bases: TGTGCCAGCAGCTTAGTAGCGGGAGCGGACGAGCAGTACTTC. This chain links TRBV7-8 with TRBJ2-7; 9 bases fit TRBD2. From germline, CDR1 is SGHVS and CDR2 FQNEAQ. With 1 base clipped from V and 5 bases from J, the junction kept 3 bases outside the gene matches. The CDR3 contains 14 residues.